What follows describes a single T cell receptor beta chain. This receptor's antigen is unknown. No base quality values were provided; no much bigger clone lies one nucleotide off. The V and J ends are trimmed by 5 bases and 8 bases, leaving 16 bases between them. Measured from the cysteine to the phenylalanine, the CDR3 is 14 residues long. Here the CDR3 DNA is all that survives: 42 bases in frame from base 1. From the germline V gene, CDR1 is MGHRA and CDR2 is YSYEKL. These data come from a study of OX40 agonist ivuxolimab in advanced cancers. Notes on the research overall: The costimulatory receptor OX40 (CD134) was targeted by ivuxolimab, a fully human IgG2 agonistic monoclonal antibody. Intravenous ivuxolimab was administered to patients every 2 weeks at six dose levels: 0.01, 0.1, 0.3, 1.5, 3 and 10 mg/kg. Of the approximately 53 patients in dose escalation, around 19 had hepatocellular carcinoma, some 15 had melanoma, 9 had renal cell carcinoma and 9 had head and neck cancer. The dose-escalation cohort was roughly 83% male with a mean age of approximately 60 years, ranging from about 23 to 85. Prior anti-PD-1, anti-PD-L1 or anti-CTLA-4 therapy was permitted, and checkpoint inhibitors had been received by approximately 39% of dose-escalation patients. Three dose-escalation patients achieved partial responses, one with hepatocellular carcinoma and two with cutaneous melanoma. The purpose of peripheral TCRbeta sequencing was to test whether ivuxolimab changed TCR sequence diversity and led to clonal T-cell expansion. The paper describes the monotherapy dose-escalation part (N of about 47 patients) of the phase I trial of ivuxolimab. The paper as a whole reports these results and caveats: Low levels of normalized T-cell clonal expansion were also seen in some patients who did not respond. The antigen specificity of the clonally expanded peripheral T cells was not determined. At doses from 0.1 to 3.0 mg/kg, clonal expansion was seen in both CD4+ and CD8+ blood T cells between baseline and week 6. In partial responders in the 0.1-3.0 mg/kg groups, normalized peripheral clonal expansion was found to be among the lowest, especially among CD8+ T cells. After ivuxolimab, more expanded clones were found on average in CD8+ T cells than in CD4+ T cells.

The trial excluded patients who had a history of autoimmune disease or were on systemic immunosuppression. Peripheral blood for TCR sequencing was collected from all dose cohorts at baseline, on cycle 4 day 1, and on cycle 7 day 1. The samples were drawn from a first-in-human, open-label, multicenter phase I dose-escalation trial of ivuxolimab. Adults with locally advanced or metastatic melanoma, renal cell, hepatocellular, or head and neck squamous cell carcinoma were enrolled in the trial. Before TCR sequencing, CD4+ and CD8+ T cells were separately sorted from peripheral blood. For sequencing of the TCRbeta CDR3 region, genomic DNA was extracted from the sorted cells. The immunoSEQ Assay was used to sequence the TCRbeta CDR3 regions. TCRdb holds this immuneACCESS table with in-frame rearrangements only. Some clones are missing; in checked studies, unresolved V genes explain under half, and the rest has no known cause. The sample has tens of thousands of clones on record, about 90% of them singletons. The biggest ten clones account for over 9.5% of the sample.

The sequenced sample was CD4+ or CD8+ T cells sorted from blood, obtained in a trial of the OX40 agonist ivuxolimab. The rearrangement combines TRBV4-1 with TRBJ1-5, and the D gene may be TRBD1, 6 bases matching. The receptor was derived from an adult with an advanced solid tumor such as melanoma, head and neck, liver or kidney cancer. The CDR3 sequence is CASSYTTGDEPQHF. The DNA sequence reads TGCGCCAGCAGCTACACGACAGGAGATGAGCCCCAGCATTTT.